The 23 T cell receptor beta chains listed next were all sequenced from one sample in a study of blood T cell repertoires in COVID-19. Profiled with immunoSEQ multiplex PCR; TCRdb holds only in-frame clones, not every one. The sample lists 350,000 to 400,000 clones, roughly 90% occurring once. Sequenced: PBMCs or T cells enriched from blood (not recorded which). These TCRs come from a woman aged 25 to 39 who had recovered from COVID-19.

The chain recombines TRBV18 with TRBJ1-3; the D is unclear. V was pared by 2 bases and J by 4 bases, with 9 bases between. This CDR3 has 14 amino acids. Per the germline V gene, CDR1 is KGHSH and CDR2 is LQKENI. The DNA for the CDR3 is TGTGCCAGCTCACCAACAGCGGCGGGAAACACCATATATTTT. Its translation: CASSPTAAGNTIYF.

V is TRBV5-6 and J is TRBJ1-1, with D hard to call. The germline V and J ends were trimmed by 4 bases and 1 base, with 8 bases remaining between them. Per germline, CDR1 SGHDT and CDR2 YYEEEE. There are 13 residues in the CDR3. CDR3 DNA: TGTGCCAGCAGCGAAGTCGGGAACACTGAAGCTTTCTTT. As protein: CASSEVGNTEAFF.

The chain links TRBV9 to TRBJ1-2; 7 bases are shared with TRBD1. Germline-derived CDR1 and CDR2 are SGDLS and YYNGEE. CDR3 length: 15 amino acids. With 5 bases clipped from V and 11 bases from J, the junction kept 18 bases outside the gene matches. The CDR3 is CASSDRFGGQGVYTF. DNA for the CDR3: TGTGCCAGCAGTGACCGGTTCGGGGGCCAGGGGGTGTACACCTTC.

This clone was found a few times. The V gene is TRBV7-2, the J gene TRBJ2-7; 7 positions match TRBD2. V shed 1 base, J shed 0 bases, and the junction held 9 bases outside the gene matches. Germline lookup yields CDR1 SGHTA and CDR2 FQGNSA. There are 17 residues in the CDR3. The CDR3 nucleotides are TGTGCCAGCAGCTTAGGAGGAGCGGGGTCTAGCTCCTACGAGCAGTACTTC. Its protein is CASSLGGAGSSSYEQYF.

This chain uses TRBV7-9 with TRBJ1-5, with 8 bases identical to TRBD1. With V trimmed by 5 bases and J by 2 bases, 8 bases remained unmatched. The CDR3 consists of 16 residues. The V gene's germline CDR1 is SEHNR and CDR2 FQNEAQ (reference sequence). The CDR3 DNA reads as TGTGCCAGCAGCGGCGACAGGGGTGAGGGCAATCAGCCCCAGCATTTT. This codes for CASSGDRGEGNQPQHF.

This chain joins TRBV6-2 or TRBV6-3 and TRBJ1-6; 7 nucleotides match TRBD1. The V gene's germline CDR1 is MNHEY and CDR2 SVGEGT. The ends lost 5 bases at V and 6 bases at J; junction bases unmatched: 7. The CDR3 runs to 15 residues. CDR3 DNA sequence: TGTGCCAGCAGTCAGCGGACAGGACTTAATTCACCCCTCCACTTT. Translated, it gives CASSQRTGLNSPLHF.

The chain uses TRBV9 and TRBJ2-5; tentatively, D is TRBD2 (7 bases). Per germline, CDR1 SGDLS and CDR2 YYNGEE. The CDR3 loop spans 14 amino acids. Trimming removed 6 bases at V and 5 bases at J, with 17 bases between. The CDR3 coding sequence is TGTGCCAGCACCCCCGGGGGGCTAGGGGAGACCCAGTACTTC. Translating gives CASTPGGLGETQYF.

This CDR3 is CASSASFPNGDTQYF. The CDR3 region has the DNA TGTGCCAGCAGTGCAAGTTTCCCGAACGGGGATACGCAGTATTTT. This chain links TRBV2 with TRBJ2-3; D is unclear. Germline V gene lookup returns CDR1 SNHLY and CDR2 FYNNEI. V gave up 4 bases and J gave up 6 bases, with 17 bases separating them. CDR3 length: 15 amino acids. Combining the CDR3 with reference TRBV2 and TRBJ2-3 gives the whole variable domain EPEVTQTPSHQVTQMGQEVILRCVPISNHLYFYWYRQILGQKVEFLVSFYNNEISEKSEIFDDQFSVERPDGSNFTLKIRSTKLEDSAMYFCASSASFPNGDTQYFGPGTRLTVL.

This chain uses TRBV2 with TRBJ2-5, with D possibly being TRBD2 (6 bases). V was trimmed by 11 bases and J by 4 bases, leaving 14 bases between them. Germline V lookup: CDR1 SNHLY, CDR2 FYNNEI. This CDR3 comprises 12 residues. CDR3 loop: CAGTGLGETQYF. CDR3 DNA: TGTGCCGGAACGGGACTCGGAGAGACCCAGTACTTC.

The chain combines TRBV3-1 (or the pseudogene TRBV3-2) with TRBJ2-2, with D perhaps matching TRBD2 (5 bases). CDR1 and CDR2 from the germline V gene are LGHDT and YNNKEL (reference sequence). This CDR3 contains 17 residues. The ends were cut back, 4 bases at V and 6 bases at J, with 21 bases in the middle. The DNA for the CDR3 is TGTGCCAGCAGCCCCAATTTAAGTGGGAGATCAGCCGGGGAGCTGTTTTTT. Translation gives CASSPNLSGRSAGELFF.

This clone was counted many times. The chain combines TRBV4-3 with TRBJ2-2; perhaps TRBD1 as D (6 bases). Trimming left V 1 base short and J 6 bases short, with 12 bases between. CDR1 LGHNA and CDR2 YSLEER come from the germline V gene. CDR3 length: 15 residues. CDR3 sequence reads: CASSQVPGEAGELFF. CDR3 nucleotides: TGCGCCAGCAGCCAAGTTCCAGGGGAAGCCGGGGAGCTGTTTTTT.

The chain carries TRBV2 and TRBJ1-1; D is ambiguous. The CDR3 is 13 residues long. Germline values: CDR1 SNHLY, CDR2 FYNNEI. The V end lost 7 bases, the J end lost 0 bases, and 9 bases lay between the germline ends. The chain's CDR3 is CASMSQVNTEAFF. The DNA of the CDR3 is TGTGCCAGCATGAGTCAAGTGAACACTGAAGCTTTCTTT. Variable domain in full (rest from reference TRBV2 and TRBJ1-1): EPEVTQTPSHQVTQMGQEVILRCVPISNHLYFYWYRQILGQKVEFLVSFYNNEISEKSEIFDDQFSVERPDGSNFTLKIRSTKLEDSAMYFCASMSQVNTEAFFGQGTRLTVV.

The V and J genes are TRBV5-1 and TRBJ1-2, with 8 positions matching TRBD1. The CDR3 is 13 amino acids. The V segment lost 1 base and the J segment 10 bases; nucleotides outside the gene matches: 6. Germline CDR1 reads SGHRS; CDR2 reads YFSETQ. This chain's CDR3 is CASSLPGGSDYTF. CDR3 bases: TGCGCCAGCAGCTTGCCAGGGGGCTCGGACTACACCTTC.

The count of this clone is one. The chain carries TRBV5-1 and TRBJ2-2; 9 bases map to TRBD2. CDR3 length: 17 amino acids. CDR1 and CDR2 (germline): SGHRS, YFSETQ. Trimming cost V 4 bases and J 8 bases; bases outside gene matches: 15. The CDR3 here is CASSGTTSGPEGGELFF. The CDR3, as DNA: TGCGCCAGCAGCGGGACGACTAGCGGCCCCGAAGGGGGGGAGCTGTTTTTT.

The rearrangement links TRBV6-5 to TRBJ2-7; 8 nucleotides match TRBD2. With 7 bases clipped from V and 2 bases from J, the junction kept 4 bases outside the gene matches. Germline loops: CDR1 MNHEY, CDR2 SVGAGI. The CDR3 is 13 residues long. The CDR3 loop reads CASKPGLAYEQYF. CDR3 bases: TGTGCCAGCAAGCCGGGACTAGCCTACGAGCAGTACTTC.

The J gene is TRBJ2-7, the V gene TRBV19; TRBD1 aligns across 8 bases. The CDR3 runs 13 residues. Per the germline V gene, CDR1 is LNHDA and CDR2 is SQIVND (reference sequence). Trimming took 11 bases from V and 7 from J; bases not matched to a gene: 13. DNA for the CDR3: TGTGCCTCGAGTTGGGACAGGTCACAGGAGCAGTACTTC. Protein product: CASSWDRSQEQYF.

This sequence joins TRBV6-6 and TRBJ1-1; D gene ambiguous. The CDR3 length is 13 residues. CDR1 and CDR2 from the germline V gene are MNHNY and SVGAGI (reference sequence). Trimming stripped 2 bases from V and 4 bases from J, with 8 bases between. In DNA form, the CDR3 reads TGTGCCAGCAGTTACCTGGGCATCACTGAAGCTTTCTTT. It translates to CASSYLGITEAFF.

This clone appeared a single time. V usage is TRBV10-3 and J usage is TRBJ2-7, with 9 bases aligning to TRBD2. Trimming at V came to 3 bases and at J to 6 bases, leaving 9 bases not matched to a gene. From germline, CDR1 is ENHRY and CDR2 SYGVKD. The CDR3 contains 15 residues. The CDR3 loop is CAISEFSGSPSEQYF. In nucleotides, the CDR3 is TGTGCCATCAGTGAATTTAGCGGGAGTCCTTCCGAGCAGTACTTC.

CDR3 residues: CASSIDQVQGKSTEAFF. In DNA form, the CDR3 reads TGTGCCAGTAGTATAGATCAGGTTCAGGGTAAGAGCACTGAAGCTTTCTTT. The chain links TRBV19 to TRBJ1-1, with D tentatively TRBD1 (5 bases). Looked up from germline, CDR1 is LNHDA and CDR2 is SQIVND (reference sequence). The CDR3 is 17 residues long. V lost 0 bases to trimming and J lost 4 bases, with 18 bases between them.

This clone was detected only a few times. The chain combines TRBV7-9 with TRBJ1-4, with D possibly TRBD1 on 5 matching bases. The CDR3 has 15 amino acids. With 4 bases removed from V and 5 bases from J, the gap between germline ends came to 14 bases. Germline V lookup: CDR1 SEHNR, CDR2 FQNEAQ (reference sequence). CDR3 in DNA: TGTGCCAGCAGCTCAGTGGCAACAGGCAATGAAAAACTGTTTTTT. As protein: CASSSVATGNEKLFF.

The chain employs TRBV7-2 and TRBJ2-7, with 9 bases matching TRBD2. Losses at the gene ends were 5 bases for V and 7 bases for J; bases not matched to a gene: 21. The CDR3 loop spans 18 amino acids. Germline V gives CDR1 SGHTA, CDR2 FQGNSA. Here the CDR3 DNA reads TGTGCCAGCAGCACCTCTGGGATAGCGGGGGCGACCTTTCCTGAGCAGTACTTC. Translated: CASSTSGIAGATFPEQYF. Based on the CDR3 plus reference TRBV7-2 and TRBJ2-7, the full variable domain is GAGVSQSPSNKVTEKGKDVELRCDPISGHTALYWYRQSLGQGLEFLIYFQGNSAPDKSGLPSDRFSAERTGGSVSTLTIQRTQQEDSAVYLCASSTSGIAGATFPEQYFGPGTRLTVT.

This chain uses TRBV19 with TRBJ1-2; 8 bases line up with TRBD1. From germline, CDR1 is LNHDA and CDR2 SQIVND (reference sequence). The trim removed 4 bases at V and 5 bases at J, leaving 9 bases unmatched. The length of the CDR3 is 15 residues. For the CDR3, the DNA is TGTGCCAGTAGTACATCGACAGGGGAGCCATATGGCTACACCTTC. Translating gives CASSTSTGEPYGYTF.

The rearrangement joins TRBV18 to TRBJ2-3, with 12 bases identical to TRBD1. After removal of 4 bases from V and 0 bases from J, the junction contained 5 bases not matched to a gene. CDR1 is KGHSH and CDR2 is LQKENI in the germline V gene. CDR3 size: 17 residues. CDR3: CASSRGQGASSTDTQYF. In DNA form, the CDR3 reads TGTGCCAGCTCACGGGGACAGGGGGCGAGTAGCACAGATACGCAGTATTTT. The full variable domain, in which reference TRBV18 and TRBJ2-3 provide the parts outside the CDR3, is NAGVMQNPRHLVRRRGQEARLRCSPMKGHSHVYWYRQLPEEGLKFMVYLQKENIIDESGMPKERFSAEFPKEGPSILRIQQVVRGDSAAYFCASSRGQGASSTDTQYFGPGTRLTVL.